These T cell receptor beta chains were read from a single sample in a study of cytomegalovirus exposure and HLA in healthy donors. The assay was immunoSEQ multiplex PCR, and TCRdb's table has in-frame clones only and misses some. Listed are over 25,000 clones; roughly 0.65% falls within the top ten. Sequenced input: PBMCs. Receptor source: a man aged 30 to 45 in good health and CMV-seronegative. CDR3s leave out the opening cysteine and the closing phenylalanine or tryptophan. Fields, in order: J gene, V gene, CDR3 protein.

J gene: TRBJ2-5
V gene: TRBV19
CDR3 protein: ASSRSGTDEETQY

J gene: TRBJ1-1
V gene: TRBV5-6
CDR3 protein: ASSFLGGVVTEAF

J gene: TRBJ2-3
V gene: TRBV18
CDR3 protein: ASSPGTGIADTQY

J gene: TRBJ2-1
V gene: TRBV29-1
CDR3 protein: SVAILAGLSEQF

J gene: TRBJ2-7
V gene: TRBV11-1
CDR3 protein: ASSLEVYQRGSEQY

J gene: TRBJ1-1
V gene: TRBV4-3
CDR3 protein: ASSQVTGNTEAF

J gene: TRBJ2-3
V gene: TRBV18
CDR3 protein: ASSPSGRTDTQY

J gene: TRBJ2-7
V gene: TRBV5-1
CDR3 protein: ASSFSGGSSYEQY

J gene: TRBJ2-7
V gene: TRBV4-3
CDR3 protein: ASSLGLAAYEQY

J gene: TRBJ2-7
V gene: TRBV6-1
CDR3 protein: ASRKGQDAYEQY

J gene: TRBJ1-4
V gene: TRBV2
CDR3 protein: ASRTTGISNEKLF

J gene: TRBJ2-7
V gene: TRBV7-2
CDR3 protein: ASSPQGLEQY

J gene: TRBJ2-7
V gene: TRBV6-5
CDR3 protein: ASSLRGTTTYEQY

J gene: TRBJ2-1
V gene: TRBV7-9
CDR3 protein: ASSSLTSVDNEQF

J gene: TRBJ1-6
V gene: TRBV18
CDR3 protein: ASSRDRGGSPLH

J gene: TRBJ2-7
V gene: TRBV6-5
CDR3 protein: ASSYDRAQTWEQY

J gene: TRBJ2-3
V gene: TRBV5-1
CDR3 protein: ASSLAWGGLDTQY

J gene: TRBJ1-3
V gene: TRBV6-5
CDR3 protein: ASSYSPRVAGNTIY

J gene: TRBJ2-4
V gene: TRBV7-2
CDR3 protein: ASSLFSLAGASTKNIQY

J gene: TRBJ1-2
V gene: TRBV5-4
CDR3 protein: ASSPWAQPDGYT

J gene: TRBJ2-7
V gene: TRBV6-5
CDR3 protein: ASSYRGQGSSYEQY

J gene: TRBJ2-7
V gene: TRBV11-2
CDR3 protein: ASSLAGTGFYEQY

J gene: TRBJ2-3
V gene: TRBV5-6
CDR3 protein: ASSPGGPADTQY

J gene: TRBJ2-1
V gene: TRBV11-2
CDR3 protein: ASSSPLGGAEQF

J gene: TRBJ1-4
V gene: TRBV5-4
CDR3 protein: ASSRGEEKLF

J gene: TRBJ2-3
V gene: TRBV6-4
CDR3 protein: ASSASGGATDTQY

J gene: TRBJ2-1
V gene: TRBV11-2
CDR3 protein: ASSLALLGHYNEQF

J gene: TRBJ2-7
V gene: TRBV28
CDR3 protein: ASVGGDTTSSYEQY

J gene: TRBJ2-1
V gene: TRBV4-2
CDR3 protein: ASSQEMGAEYNEQF

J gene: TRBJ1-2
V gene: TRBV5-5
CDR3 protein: ASSLGPGSLGYT

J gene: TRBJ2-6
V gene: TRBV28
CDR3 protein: ASSAPGSGANVLT

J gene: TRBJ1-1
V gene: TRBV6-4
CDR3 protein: ASSDLTLSVKPVKNTEAF

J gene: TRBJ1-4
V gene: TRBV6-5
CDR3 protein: ASSYRRASNEKLF

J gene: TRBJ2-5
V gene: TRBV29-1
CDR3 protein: SVEVGQLQETQY

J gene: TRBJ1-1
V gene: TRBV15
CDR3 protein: ATSSPDAAGTEAF

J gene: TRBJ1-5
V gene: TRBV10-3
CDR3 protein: AISMDNSNQPQH

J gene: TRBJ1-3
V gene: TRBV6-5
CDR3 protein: ASREDNGNTIY

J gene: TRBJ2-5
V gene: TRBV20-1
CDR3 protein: SGGDLGQY

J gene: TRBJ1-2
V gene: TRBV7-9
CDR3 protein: ASRPGNVGEYGYT

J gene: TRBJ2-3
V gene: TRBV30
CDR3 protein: AWRVGTGGLDTQY

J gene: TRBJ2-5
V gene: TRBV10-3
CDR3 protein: AISRDKLGETQY

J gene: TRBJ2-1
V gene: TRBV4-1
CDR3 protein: ASRLTDISYNEQF

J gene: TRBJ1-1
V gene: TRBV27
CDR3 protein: ASRLTGTGKPEAF

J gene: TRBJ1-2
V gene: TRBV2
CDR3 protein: ASSVGRSPFGSGYT

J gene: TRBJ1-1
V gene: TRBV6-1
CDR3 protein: ASSGLSQAMNTEAF

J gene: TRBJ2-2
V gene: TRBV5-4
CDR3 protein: ASSLGSSGSKTGELF